The entry below describes one T cell receptor (beta chain). Its matching antigen is unknown. The sample is drawn from a study of metastatic and nonmetastatic thyroid tumors. Treatment of any kind had been given to no patient before thyroid surgery. Between the trimmed V and J ends, which lost 3 bases and 7 bases, there was a span of 9 bases. The CDR3 has 12 amino acids. Germline assignment: CDR1 LNHDA and CDR2 SQIVND (reference sequence). The study's findings and limits: Benign nodules were reported to have significantly lower TCR beta diversity than malignant thyroid tumors, in blood and tumor.

Authors' analysis steps: CDR3 was compared across clinicopathological groups, and the resulting differences were used to build a distant-metastasis classifier for papillary thyroid cancer. TCRdb reanalyzed the PCR reads via MiXCR. The V and J calls follow TCRdb's processing rather than the paper's. Here the sample spans 15,000 to 20,000 clones, 25% being singletons. The sequence derives from a female donor with papillary thyroid cancer or a benign thyroid nodule (not recorded which). Some clones in this sample may be carry-over from other donors' samples. This sequence joins TRBV19 and TRBJ1-2; D gene unclear. Input material: adjacent normal tissue. This CDR3 is CASSIGDGGYTF. DNA of the CDR3: TGTGCCAGTAGTATTGGAGATGGTGGCTACACCTTC.